The rows below give T cell receptor beta chains drawn from one sample of a study of cytomegalovirus exposure and HLA in healthy donors. Profiled with immunoSEQ multiplex PCR; TCRdb holds only in-frame clones, not every one. The sample yields 120,000 or so clones, over 70% seen once. The sequencing input was PBMCs. Receptors originate from a woman between 50 and 59 years old in good health and CMV-seropositive. Both conserved end residues are part of each CDR3. A D gene is named only where the DNA matches it firmly. Some rows have no size entry. The others give once, few or many, or a class for an expanded clone.

clone size	J gene	D gene	V gene	CDR3 DNA	CDR3 protein
medium-sized	TRBJ1-1	-	TRBV11-2	TGTGCCAGCAGCTTAGTCGACTCTGAAGCTTTCTTT	CASSLVDSEAFF
-	TRBJ2-3	TRBD2	TRBV9	TGTGCCAGCAGCCCAGGAGCTAGCGGGAGGGTGGATACGCAGTATTTT	CASSPGASGRVDTQYF
-	TRBJ2-7	-	TRBV28	TGTGCCAGCAGTCCCCCCGCCTACGAGCAGTACTTC	CASSPPAYEQYF
-	TRBJ2-3	TRBD2	TRBV30	TGTGCCTGGAACGGGGGGGCAGATACGCAGTATTTT	CAWNGGADTQYF
-	TRBJ1-2	-	TRBV11-2	TGTGCCAGCAGTGCCCGGGACACCGGTTATGGCTACACCTTC	CASSARDTGYGYTF
-	TRBJ1-1	-	TRBV9	TGTGCCAGCAGCGCGGCGGGGACCTCGCTAGGCGCTTTCTTT	CASSAAGTSLGAFF
-	TRBJ1-2	-	TRBV28	TGTGCCAGCAGGATCGGGGGGATGTACTATGGCTACACCTTC	CASRIGGMYYGYTF
-	TRBJ2-7	TRBD2	TRBV30	TGTGCCTGGAGTGTACTAGCGGGATTCTACGAGCAGTACTTC	CAWSVLAGFYEQYF
-	TRBJ1-1	TRBD1	TRBV7-3	TGTGCCAGCTCACAGGGGACGGGGAACACTGAAGCTTTCTTT	CASSQGTGNTEAFF
-	TRBJ2-1	TRBD2	TRBV5-1	TGCGCCAGCAACCTGGGGGGAGGGCTCAATGAGCAGTTCTTC	CASNLGGGLNEQFF
few	TRBJ2-5	-	TRBV30	TGTGCCTGGAGTGCCCTCGGGGGAGGCGAGACCCAGTACTTC	CAWSALGGGETQYF
few	TRBJ1-4	-	TRBV6-5	TGTGCCAGCTCCTTGGGGGCAGGGCTTGAAAAACTGTTTTTT	CASSLGAGLEKLFF
-	TRBJ1-6	-	TRBV30	TGTGCCTGGAAGGCCCCAGGGCGTTCCTATAATTCACCCCTCCACTTT	CAWKAPGRSYNSPLHF
few	TRBJ2-6	-	TRBV19	TGTGCCAGTAGTGTCACCGGGAGCAACGTCCTGACTTTC	CASSVTGSNVLTF
once	TRBJ2-1	TRBD1	TRBV5-1	TGCGCCAGCAGCTTGGGGACAGGGATCTACAATGAGCAGTTCTTC	CASSLGTGIYNEQFF
few	TRBJ2-7	-	TRBV5-5	TGTGCCAGCAGCTCCCAAGCGGTAGCCTCCTACGAGCAGTACTTC	CASSSQAVASYEQYF